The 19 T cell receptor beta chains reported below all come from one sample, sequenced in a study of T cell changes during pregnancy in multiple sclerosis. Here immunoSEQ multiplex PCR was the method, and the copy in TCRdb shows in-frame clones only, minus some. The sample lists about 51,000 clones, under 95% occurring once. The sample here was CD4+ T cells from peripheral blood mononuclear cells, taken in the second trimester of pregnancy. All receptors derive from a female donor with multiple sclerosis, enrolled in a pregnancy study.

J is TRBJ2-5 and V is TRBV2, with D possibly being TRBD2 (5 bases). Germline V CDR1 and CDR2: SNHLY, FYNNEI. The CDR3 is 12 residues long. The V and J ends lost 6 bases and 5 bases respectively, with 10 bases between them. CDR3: CASRRGRETQYF. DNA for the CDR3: TGTGCCAGCAGACGGGGAAGGGAGACCCAGTACTTC. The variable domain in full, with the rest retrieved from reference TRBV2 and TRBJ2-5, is EPEVTQTPSHQVTQMGQEVILRCVPISNHLYFYWYRQILGQKVEFLVSFYNNEISEKSEIFDDQFSVERPDGSNFTLKIRSTKLEDSAMYFCASRRGRETQYFGPGTRLLVL.

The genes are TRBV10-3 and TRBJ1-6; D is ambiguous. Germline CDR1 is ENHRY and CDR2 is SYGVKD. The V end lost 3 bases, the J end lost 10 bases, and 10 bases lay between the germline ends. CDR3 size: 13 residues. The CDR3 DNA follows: TGTGCCATCAGTGATGAGGAGAGCTCACCCCTCCACTTT. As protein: CAISDEESSPLHF.

In DNA, the CDR3 is TGTGCCAGCAGCTCATCGAGGGAGGCCTTTATCTACAATGAGCAGTTCTTC. Residues: CASSSSREAFIYNEQFF. The V gene is TRBV7-3, the J gene TRBJ2-1; tentative D call: TRBD2 (6 bases). The CDR3 loop spans 17 amino acids. Germline V gene lookup returns CDR1 SGHTA and CDR2 FQGTGA. V shed 4 bases and J shed 3 bases, with 19 bases lying between them. The full variable domain, its missing parts supplied by reference TRBV7-3 and TRBJ2-1, is GAGVSQTPSNKVTEKGKYVELRCDPISGHTALYWYRQSLGQGPEFLIYFQGTGAADDSGLPNDRFFAVRPEGSVSTLKIQRTERGDSAVYLCASSSSREAFIYNEQFFGPGTRLTVL.

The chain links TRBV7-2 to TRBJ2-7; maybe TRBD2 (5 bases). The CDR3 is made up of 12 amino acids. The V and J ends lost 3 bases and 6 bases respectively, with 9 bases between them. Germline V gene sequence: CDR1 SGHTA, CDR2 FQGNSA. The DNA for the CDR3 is TGTGCCAGCAGCTTTCTTAGCGCCGAGCAGTACTTC. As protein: CASSFLSAEQYF.

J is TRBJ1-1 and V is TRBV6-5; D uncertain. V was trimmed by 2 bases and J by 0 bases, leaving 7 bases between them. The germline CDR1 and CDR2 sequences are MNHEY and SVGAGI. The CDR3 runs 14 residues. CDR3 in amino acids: CASSYGNLNTEAFF. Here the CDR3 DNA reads TGTGCCAGCAGTTACGGCAATTTGAACACTGAAGCTTTCTTT.

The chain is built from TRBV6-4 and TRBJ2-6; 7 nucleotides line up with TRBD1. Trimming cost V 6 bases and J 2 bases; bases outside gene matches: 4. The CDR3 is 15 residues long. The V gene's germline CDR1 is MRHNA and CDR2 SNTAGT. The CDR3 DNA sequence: TGTGCCAGCAGCCGGGACAGAGCTGGGGCCAACGTCCTGACTTTC. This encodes CASSRDRAGANVLTF.

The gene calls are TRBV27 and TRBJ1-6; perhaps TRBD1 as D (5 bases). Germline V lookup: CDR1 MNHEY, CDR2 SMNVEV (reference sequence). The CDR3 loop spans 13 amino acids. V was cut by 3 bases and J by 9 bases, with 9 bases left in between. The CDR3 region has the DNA TGTGCCAGCAGTTTCGCCGGGGGTTCACCCCTCCACTTT. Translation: CASSFAGGSPLHF.

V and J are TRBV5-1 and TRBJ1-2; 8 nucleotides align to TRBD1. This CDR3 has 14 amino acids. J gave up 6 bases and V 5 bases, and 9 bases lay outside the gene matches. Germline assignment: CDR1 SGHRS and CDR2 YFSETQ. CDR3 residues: CASRKGQGGDGYTF. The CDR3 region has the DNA TGCGCCAGCAGAAAAGGACAGGGCGGCGATGGCTACACCTTC. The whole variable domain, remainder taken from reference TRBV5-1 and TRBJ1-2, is KAGVTQTPRYLIKTRGQQVTLSCSPISGHRSVSWYQQTPGQGLQFLFEYFSETQRNKGNFPGRFSGRQFSNSRSEMNVSTLELGDSALYLCASRKGQGGDGYTFGSGTRLTVV.

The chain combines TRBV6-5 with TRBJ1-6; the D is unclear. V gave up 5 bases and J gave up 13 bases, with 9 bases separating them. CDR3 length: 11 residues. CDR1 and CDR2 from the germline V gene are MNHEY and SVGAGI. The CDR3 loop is CASSQTGPLHF. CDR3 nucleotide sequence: TGTGCCAGCAGTCAGACTGGGCCCCTCCACTTT.

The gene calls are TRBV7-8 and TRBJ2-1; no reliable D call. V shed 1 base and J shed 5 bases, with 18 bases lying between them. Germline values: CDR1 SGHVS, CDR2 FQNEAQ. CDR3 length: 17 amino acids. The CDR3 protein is CASSLVSQATLDNEQFF. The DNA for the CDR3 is TGTGCCAGCAGCTTAGTATCCCAGGCGACCCTCGACAATGAGCAGTTCTTC.

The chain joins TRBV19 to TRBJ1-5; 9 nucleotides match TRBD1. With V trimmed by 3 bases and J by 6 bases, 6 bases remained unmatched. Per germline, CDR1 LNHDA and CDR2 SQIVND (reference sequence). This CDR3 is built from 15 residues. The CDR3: CASSIEGQGRQPQHF. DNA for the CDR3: TGTGCCAGTAGTATCGAGGGACAGGGACGTCAGCCCCAGCATTTT.

This CDR3 is CASSSLLRTGDGYTF. In nucleotides, the CDR3 is TGTGCCAGCAGCTCCTTGTTGAGGACAGGGGACGGCTACACCTTC. The rearrangement links TRBV11-2 to TRBJ1-2; 9 nucleotides agree with TRBD1. CDR3 length: 15 residues. The V segment lost 4 bases and the J segment 8 bases; nucleotides outside the gene matches: 11. Germline assignment: CDR1 SGHAT and CDR2 FQNNGV.

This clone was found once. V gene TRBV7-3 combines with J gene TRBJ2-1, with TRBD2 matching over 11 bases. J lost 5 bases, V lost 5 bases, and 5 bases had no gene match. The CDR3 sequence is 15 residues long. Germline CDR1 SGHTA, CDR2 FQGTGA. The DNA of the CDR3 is TGTGCCAGCAGCGCTAGACTAGCGGGGCACAATGAGCAGTTCTTC. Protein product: CASSARLAGHNEQFF.

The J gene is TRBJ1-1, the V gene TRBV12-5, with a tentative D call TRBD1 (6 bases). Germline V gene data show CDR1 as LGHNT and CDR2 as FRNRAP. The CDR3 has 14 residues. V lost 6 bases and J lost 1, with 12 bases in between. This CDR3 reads CASGSGVANTEAFF. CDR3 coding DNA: TGTGCTAGTGGCTCAGGGGTCGCGAACACTGAAGCTTTCTTT.

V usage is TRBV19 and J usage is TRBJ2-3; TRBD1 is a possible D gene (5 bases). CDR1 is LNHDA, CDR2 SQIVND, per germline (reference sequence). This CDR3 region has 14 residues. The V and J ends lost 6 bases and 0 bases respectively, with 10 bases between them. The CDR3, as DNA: TGTGCCAGTAGCGCTCAGGGTAGCACAGATACGCAGTATTTT. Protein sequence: CASSAQGSTDTQYF.

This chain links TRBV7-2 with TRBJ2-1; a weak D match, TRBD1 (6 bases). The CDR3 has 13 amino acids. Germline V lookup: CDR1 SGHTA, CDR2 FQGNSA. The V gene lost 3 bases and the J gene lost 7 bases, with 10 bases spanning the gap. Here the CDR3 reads CASSFSGVNEQFF. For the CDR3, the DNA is TGTGCCAGCAGCTTCTCAGGGGTTAATGAGCAGTTCTTC.

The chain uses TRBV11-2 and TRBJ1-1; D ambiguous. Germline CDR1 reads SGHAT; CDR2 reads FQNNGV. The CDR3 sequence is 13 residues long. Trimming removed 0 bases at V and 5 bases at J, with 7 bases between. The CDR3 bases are TGTGCCAGCAGCTTAGAACCCCGGACTGAAGCTTTCTTT. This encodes CASSLEPRTEAFF.

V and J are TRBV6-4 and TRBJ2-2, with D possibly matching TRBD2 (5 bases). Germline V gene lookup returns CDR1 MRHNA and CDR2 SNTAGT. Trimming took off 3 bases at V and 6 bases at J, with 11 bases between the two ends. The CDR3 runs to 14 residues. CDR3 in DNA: TGTGCCAGCAGTGAAATAGGAGGTCCCGGGGAGCTGTTTTTT. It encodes CASSEIGGPGELFF.

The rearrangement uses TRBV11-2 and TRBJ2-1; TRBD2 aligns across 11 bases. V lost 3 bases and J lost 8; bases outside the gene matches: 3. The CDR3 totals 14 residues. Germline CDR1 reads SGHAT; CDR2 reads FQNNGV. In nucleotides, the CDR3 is TGTGCCAGCAGCTTTGCTAGCGGGGGGTATGAGCAGTTCTTC. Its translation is CASSFASGGYEQFF.